The 26 T cell receptor beta chains below all came from one sample that was sequenced in a study of T cell responses to AZD1222 COVID-19 vaccine. Only in-frame clones appear in the TCRdb table, and some are missing; sequencing was by immunoSEQ multiplex PCR. The data contain around 120,000 clones, roughly 92% of them singletons. The sample consisted of peripheral blood, taken 28 days after the second AZD1222 dose. These receptors were obtained from an adult who received the AZD1222 COVID-19 vaccine.

V and J are TRBV19 and TRBJ1-5, with 10 nucleotides matching TRBD1. The ends lost 9 bases at V and 0 bases at J; junction bases unmatched: 8. This CDR3 contains 16 residues. Germline V lookup: CDR1 LNHDA, CDR2 SQIVND (reference sequence). The CDR3 DNA follows: TGTGCCAGCGGGACAGGGGTCCCATATAGCAATCAGCCCCAGCATTTT. Translation gives CASGTGVPYSNQPQHF.

The V and J genes are TRBV3-1 (or the pseudogene TRBV3-2) and TRBJ2-1, with TRBD2 matching over 13 bases. The CDR3 totals 18 residues. Unmatched junction bases numbered 6, after V lost 4 bases and J lost 0 bases. The germline V gene encodes CDR1 LGHDT and CDR2 YNNKEL (reference sequence). The CDR3 sequence is CASSRTSGSPSSYNEQFF. The CDR3 bases are TGTGCCAGCAGCCGGACTAGCGGGAGCCCCAGCTCCTACAATGAGCAGTTCTTC.

This clone was picked up one time. The rearrangement links TRBV6-5 to TRBJ2-7; 9 bases match TRBD2. The trim removed 4 bases at V and 0 bases at J, leaving 7 bases unmatched. Germline V gene data show CDR1 as MNHEY and CDR2 as SVGAGI. This CDR3 spans 16 amino acids. CDR3 amino acids: CASSSLSGSVSYEQYF. The CDR3 DNA is TGTGCCAGCAGTTCTCTTAGCGGGAGCGTCTCCTACGAGCAGTACTTC.

V and J are TRBV4-2 and TRBJ2-5, with TRBD2 identical over 12 bases. This CDR3 is 16 amino acids long. Trimming at V came to 4 bases and at J to 1 base, leaving 4 bases not matched to a gene. Looked up from germline, CDR1 is LGHNA and CDR2 is YNFKEQ. CDR3 in DNA: TGTGCCAGCAGCCTTAGGACTAGCGGGGTCCAAGAGACCCAGTACTTC. Its protein is CASSLRTSGVQETQYF.

The V and J genes are TRBV6-6 and TRBJ2-7; the D gene is possibly TRBD1 (6 bases). The germline CDR1 and CDR2 sequences are MNHNY and SVGAGI (reference sequence). Trimming left V 4 bases short and J 7 bases short, with 17 bases between. The CDR3 loop spans 14 amino acids. The CDR3 nucleotides are TGTGCCAGCAGTTGGGCAGGGGATGTGGGAGAGCAGTACTTC. This codes for CASSWAGDVGEQYF.

The chain joins TRBV7-9 to TRBJ1-1, with 11 bases lining up with TRBD1. Germline V gene data show CDR1 as SEHNR and CDR2 as FQNEAQ (reference sequence). V lost 5 bases, J lost 5 bases, and 7 bases stayed unmatched. The CDR3 is made up of 15 amino acids. CDR3 region: CASSPAGTGGTEAFF. DNA for the CDR3: TGTGCCAGCAGCCCTGCGGGGACAGGGGGGACTGAAGCTTTCTTT. Supplemented by reference TRBV7-9 and TRBJ1-1, the full variable domain reads DTGVSQNPRHKITKRGQNVTFRCDPISEHNRLYWYRQTLGQGPEFLTYFQNEAQLEKSRLLSDRFSAERPKGSFSTLEIQRTEQGDSAMYLCASSPAGTGGTEAFFGQGTRLTVV.

The chain combines TRBV4-3 with TRBJ2-1, with a possible D match to TRBD2 (6 bases). CDR1 and CDR2 from the germline V gene are LGHNA and YSLEER. The CDR3 is 16 amino acids. Trimming removed 4 bases at V and 3 bases at J, with 16 bases between. CDR3 bases: TGCGCCAGCAGCCGAGACCCCGGGACTCTCTACAATGAGCAGTTCTTC. This codes for CASSRDPGTLYNEQFF.

The V and J genes are TRBV29-1 and TRBJ2-1; D is unclear. The CDR3 is 11 amino acids. The germline V gene has CDR1 SQVTM and CDR2 ANQGSEA. Between the trimmed V and J ends, which lost 7 bases and 5 bases, there was a span of 9 bases. For the CDR3, the DNA is TGCAGCGACCCCTCAAACAATGAGCAGTTCTTC. Residues: CSDPSNNEQFF.

The genes are TRBV2 and TRBJ2-5, with TRBD2 as a possible D gene (6 bases). Germline lookup yields CDR1 SNHLY and CDR2 FYNNEI. Trimming took 4 bases from V and 2 from J, leaving 14 bases between them. The CDR3 is made up of 15 amino acids. CDR3 sequence: CASSGILASQETQYF. CDR3 DNA sequence: TGTGCCAGCAGTGGCATCCTAGCGTCACAAGAGACCCAGTACTTC.

This clone appeared a single time. The chain couples TRBV18 to TRBJ1-1; unclear D gene. V shed 2 bases and J shed 1 base, with 8 bases lying between them. Germline V gene sequence: CDR1 KGHSH, CDR2 LQKENI. The CDR3 totals 14 residues. Here the CDR3 DNA reads TGTGCCAGCTCACCAACGGCTGGGAACACTGAAGCTTTCTTT. Its translation: CASSPTAGNTEAFF. Combining the CDR3 with reference TRBV18 and TRBJ1-1 gives the whole variable domain NAGVMQNPRHLVRRRGQEARLRCSPMKGHSHVYWYRQLPEEGLKFMVYLQKENIIDESGMPKERFSAEFPKEGPSILRIQQVVRGDSAAYFCASSPTAGNTEAFFGQGTRLTVV.

The chain couples TRBV6-5 to TRBJ1-1; D is unresolved. Trimming took 8 bases from V and 0 from J, leaving 10 bases between them. The germline CDR1 and CDR2 sequences are MNHEY and SVGAGI. The CDR3 loop spans 13 amino acids. CDR3 in DNA: TGTGCCAGCCTTTCTCCCATGAACACTGAAGCTTTCTTT. Residues: CASLSPMNTEAFF.

The V and J genes are TRBV4-3 and TRBJ1-2, with TRBD1 as a possible D gene (5 bases). The CDR3 totals 14 residues. Between the trimmed V and J ends, which lost 6 bases and 2 bases, there was a span of 13 bases. Germline V lookup: CDR1 LGHNA, CDR2 YSLEER. The CDR3 DNA is TGCGCCAGCAGTCCGACGGGACTAAACTATGGCTACACCTTC. It is translated as CASSPTGLNYGYTF.

The chain joins TRBV19 to TRBJ1-1, with D perhaps TRBD1 (5 bases). This CDR3 is 14 amino acids long. The ends were cut back, 6 bases at V and 5 bases at J, with 16 bases in the middle. The V gene's germline CDR1 is LNHDA and CDR2 SQIVND (reference sequence). CDR3 sequence reads: CASRGVGFGTEAFF. In nucleotides, the CDR3 is TGTGCCAGTAGGGGGGTGGGCTTTGGAACTGAAGCTTTCTTT.

Remarks on this clone: Other DNA sequences in the same sample also yield this CDR3. The chain employs TRBV18 and TRBJ2-6; D gene unclear. Trimming took 3 bases from V and 0 from J, leaving 0 bases between them. CDR1 KGHSH and CDR2 LQKENI come from the germline V gene. The length of the CDR3 is 13 residues. The chain's CDR3 is CASSPSGANVLTF. The CDR3 region has the DNA TGTGCCAGCTCACCCTCTGGGGCCAACGTCCTGACTTTC.

The chain uses TRBV27 and TRBJ1-5, with D possibly matching TRBD1 (5 bases). Trimming shortened V by 0 bases and J by 1 base, and 16 bases separated the two germline ends. The CDR3 sequence is 18 residues long. Germline CDR1 is MNHEY and CDR2 is SMNVEV (reference sequence). CDR3 residues: CASSLSRDAGGSNQPQHF. The CDR3 nucleotides are TGTGCCAGCAGTTTATCAAGGGACGCAGGAGGAAGCAATCAGCCCCAGCATTTT.

V and J are TRBV7-9 and TRBJ1-1, with D unresolved. Germline loops: CDR1 SEHNR, CDR2 FQNEAQ (reference sequence). The CDR3 sequence is 11 residues long. V was shortened by 5 bases and J by 6 bases, with 7 bases between the two germline ends. CDR3 DNA: TGTGCCAGCAGCCCGAAAGCTGAAGCTTTCTTT. This encodes CASSPKAEAFF.

The chain uses TRBV27 and TRBJ1-2; no reliable D call. Germline CDR1 MNHEY, CDR2 SMNVEV (reference sequence). Trimming cost V 6 bases and J 0 bases, with 20 bases left between them. The CDR3 totals 17 residues. Here the CDR3 DNA reads TGTGCCAGCAGCTACGCAAGCGCCGCTCTTTCTAACTATGGCTACACCTTC. Encoded protein: CASSYASAALSNYGYTF.

This clone was seen just once. This rearrangement joins TRBV4-2 to TRBJ2-6; TRBD1 matches 9 bases. V gave up 1 base and J gave up 3 bases; unmatched junction bases: 1. The CDR3 length is 16 residues. Germline CDR1 LGHNA, CDR2 YNFKEQ. CDR3 amino acids: CASSQGQGGGANVLTF. In DNA, the CDR3 is TGTGCCAGCAGCCAAGGACAGGGGGGTGGGGCCAACGTCCTGACTTTC.

The chain uses TRBV10-3 and TRBJ2-3; TRBD1 matches 10 bases. The CDR3 has 15 residues. After removal of 2 bases from V and 3 bases from J, the junction contained 2 bases not matched to a gene. CDR1 is ENHRY, CDR2 SYGVKD, per germline. The CDR3 spells CAISEPGQGTDTQYF. The CDR3 nucleotides read TGTGCCATCAGTGAGCCGGGACAGGGGACAGATACGCAGTATTTT.

This sequence joins TRBV28 and TRBJ1-5; TRBD1 is a possible D gene (6 bases). CDR1 is MDHEN, CDR2 SYDVKM, per germline. Trimming took off 7 bases at V and 11 bases at J, with 18 bases between the two ends. The CDR3 runs 13 residues. The CDR3 DNA reads as TGTGCCAGCAACAACAGGGTCAGTCTAGCCCAGCATTTT. It specifies CASNNRVSLAQHF.

The V gene is TRBV13, the J gene TRBJ2-7, with D maybe TRBD2 (6 bases). Trimming removed 5 bases from V and 4 bases from J, with 18 bases in between. Germline assignment: CDR1 PRHDT and CDR2 FYEKMQ (reference sequence). The CDR3 is made up of 15 amino acids. Written as DNA, the CDR3 is TGTGCCAGCAGCCAGTCCCCCGCGCGGGAATACGAGCAGTACTTC. Amino acids: CASSQSPAREYEQYF.

This chain links TRBV29-1 with TRBJ1-2, with TRBD1 matching over 7 bases. V lost 7 bases, J lost 5 bases, and 13 bases stayed unmatched. Germline V lookup: CDR1 SQVTM, CDR2 ANQGSEA. The CDR3 is 14 residues long. DNA of the CDR3: TGCAGCGCACATCATCCCGGGACAGCATATGGCTACACCTTC. This sequence encodes CSAHHPGTAYGYTF. The entire variable domain, with the rest obtained from reference TRBV29-1 and TRBJ1-2, is as follows: SAVISQKPSRDICQRGTSLTIQCQVDSQVTMMFWYRQQPGQSLTLIATANQGSEATYESGFVIDKFPISRPNLTFSTLTVSNMSPEDSSIYLCSAHHPGTAYGYTFGSGTRLTVV.

This rearrangement joins TRBV11-3 to TRBJ2-1, with TRBD2 matching over 12 bases. Trimming cost V 0 bases and J 9 bases; bases outside gene matches: 6. This CDR3 has 16 amino acids. Per the germline V gene, CDR1 is SGHNT and CDR2 is YENEEA. Here the CDR3 reads CASSLEGLAGGSEQFF. CDR3 bases: TGTGCCAGCAGCTTAGAAGGGCTAGCGGGAGGGTCTGAGCAGTTCTTC.

This chain joins TRBV9 and TRBJ1-2, with D unclear. CDR3 length equals 12 residues. Deletions cut 6 bases from V and 2 bases from J, with 8 bases between. Per the germline V gene, CDR1 is SGDLS and CDR2 is YYNGEE. The CDR3 loop reads CASNRQNYGYTF. The CDR3 nucleotides read TGTGCCAGCAACCGGCAGAACTATGGCTACACCTTC.

In the case of this clone: The sample contains more than one DNA sequence encoding this CDR3. The gene calls are TRBV18 and TRBJ2-7; D is perhaps TRBD1 or TRBD2 (5 bases each). The CDR3 spans 13 residues. Trimming removed 5 bases from V and 2 bases from J, with 10 bases in between. CDR1 is KGHSH and CDR2 is LQKENI in the germline V gene. The CDR3: CASSGGSAYEQYF. The DNA for the CDR3 is TGTGCCAGCTCAGGGGGAAGTGCCTACGAGCAGTACTTC.

The chain joins TRBV4-2 to TRBJ2-5; possibly TRBD2 for D (5 bases). The germline V gene encodes CDR1 LGHNA and CDR2 YNFKEQ. V lost 0 bases, J lost 3 bases, and 11 bases lay in between. The CDR3 is 15 residues long. The CDR3 DNA reads TGTGCCAGCAGCCAAGAGTTTAGCGCAAAAGAGACCCAGTACTTC. Translated, it gives CASSQEFSAKETQYF.